The 19 T cell receptor beta chains presented below share a single source sample, sequenced in a study of blood T cell repertoires in COVID-19. Repertoires were generated with immunoSEQ multiplex PCR, while TCRdb's copy carries only in-frame clones and drops some. The sample lists around 150,000 clones; about 86% were seen once. Sequenced input: PBMCs or T cells enriched from blood (not recorded which). All receptors derive from a man aged 45-65 years who had recovered from COVID-19.

V usage is TRBV19 and J usage is TRBJ1-6, with 7 nucleotides matching TRBD1. Germline CDR1 reads LNHDA; CDR2 reads SQIVND (reference sequence). The CDR3 is 15 residues long. Trimming removed 4 bases from V and 9 bases from J; junction bases left unmatched: 9. The CDR3 protein is CASSTGGALASPLHF. In DNA, the CDR3 is TGTGCCAGTAGTACAGGGGGAGCTTTGGCTTCACCCCTCCACTTT.

The chain has TRBV7-9 and TRBJ2-3; D call uncertain. The CDR3 totals 11 residues. Trimming shortened V by 3 bases and J by 5 bases, and 3 bases separated the two germline ends. Germline V gene lookup returns CDR1 SEHNR and CDR2 FQNEAQ (reference sequence). The CDR3 here is CASSLRDTQYF. DNA for the CDR3: TGTGCCAGCAGCTTGAGAGATACGCAGTATTTT.

The chain employs TRBV19 and TRBJ1-5; D is undetermined. The germline V gene has CDR1 LNHDA and CDR2 SQIVND (reference sequence). The CDR3 is 13 residues long. V lost 7 bases and J 2 bases, leaving 9 bases between the germline ends. This CDR3 reads CASMTRGNQPQHF. CDR3 DNA: TGTGCCAGTATGACCCGGGGCAATCAGCCCCAGCATTTT.

The rearrangement links TRBV2 to TRBJ1-1; D is perhaps TRBD1 (6 bases). The germline V and J ends were trimmed by 4 bases and 3 bases, with 12 bases remaining between them. The germline gives CDR1 SNHLY, CDR2 FYNNEI. There are 14 residues in the CDR3. CDR3 nucleotide sequence: TGTGCCAGCAGTGTATCGGGGGGGCACACTGAAGCTTTCTTT. Amino acids: CASSVSGGHTEAFF.

This chain links TRBV5-1 with TRBJ2-1; weak D call: TRBD1 (7 bases). CDR3 length equals 12 residues. Trimming took off 3 bases at V and 10 bases at J, with 11 bases between the two ends. Germline CDR1 is SGHRS and CDR2 is YFSETQ. In nucleotides, the CDR3 is TGCGCCAGCAGCTGGGGGGACAGCGAGCAGTTCTTC. Translating it yields CASSWGDSEQFF.

The chain combines TRBV2 with TRBJ1-1; no clear D. CDR1 is SNHLY, CDR2 FYNNEI, per germline. The CDR3 runs 13 residues. Trimming shortened V by 7 bases and J by 3 bases, and 12 bases separated the two germline ends. The CDR3 DNA reads TGTGCCAGCACCCTCGGGGTATACACTGAAGCTTTCTTT. Protein: CASTLGVYTEAFF.

V and J are TRBV11-2 and TRBJ2-7; 8 nucleotides line up with TRBD1. The CDR3 is made up of 16 amino acids. Germline V gives CDR1 SGHAT, CDR2 FQNNGV. V trimming: 1 base; J trimming: 2 bases; junction bases outside the gene matches: 7. CDR3 loop: CASSLVSDRATYEQYF. Written as DNA, the CDR3 is TGTGCCAGCAGCTTAGTATCGGACAGGGCGACCTACGAGCAGTACTTC. Drawing the rest from reference TRBV11-2 and TRBJ2-7, the complete variable domain is EAGVAQSPRYKIIEKRQSVAFWCNPISGHATLYWYQQILGQGPKLLIQFQNNGVVDDSQLPKDRFSAERLKGVDSTLKIQPAKLEDSAVYLCASSLVSDRATYEQYFGPGTRLTVT.

The V and J genes are TRBV4-2 and TRBJ2-3; perhaps TRBD2 as D (5 bases). V gave up 5 bases and J gave up 0 bases, with 15 bases separating them. Germline assignment: CDR1 LGHNA and CDR2 YNFKEQ. This CDR3 comprises 16 residues. In DNA, the CDR3 is TGTGCCAGCAGCAGAGGACTCTATGCTAGCACAGATACGCAGTATTTT. Amino acid sequence: CASSRGLYASTDTQYF.

J is TRBJ1-1 and V is TRBV19, with 8 bases matching TRBD1. CDR3 length: 17 amino acids. Trimming at V came to 6 bases and at J to 5 bases, leaving 17 bases not matched to a gene. Per germline, CDR1 LNHDA and CDR2 SQIVND (reference sequence). The CDR3 here is CASSPRGVGRGPTEAFF. DNA for the CDR3: TGTGCCAGTAGCCCCAGAGGGGTGGGCAGGGGGCCAACTGAAGCTTTCTTT.

This clone was observed a few times. The chain joins TRBV13 to TRBJ1-1, with 7 bases aligning to TRBD1. Germline CDR1 PRHDT, CDR2 FYEKMQ (reference sequence). CDR3 length: 16 residues. Germline trimming cut 5 bases from V and 0 bases from J; bases unmatched to any gene: 9. The CDR3 region is CASSPRQGTMNTEAFF. The CDR3 DNA follows: TGTGCCAGCAGCCCACGACAGGGAACCATGAACACTGAAGCTTTCTTT.

The J gene is TRBJ2-7, the V gene TRBV6-5, with 7 bases lining up with TRBD2. In germline, CDR1 is MNHEY, CDR2 SVGAGI. The CDR3 loop spans 15 amino acids. V lost 6 bases to trimming and J lost 4 bases; unmatched junction nucleotides: 12. This chain's CDR3 is CASSVVAGEAYEQYF. The CDR3 bases are TGTGCCAGCAGCGTCGTCGCGGGGGAGGCTTACGAGCAGTACTTC.

The chain is built from TRBV5-1 and TRBJ2-2, with 8 bases matching TRBD2. The CDR3 consists of 16 residues. Germline-derived CDR1 and CDR2 are SGHRS and YFSETQ. Germline trimming cut 3 bases from V and 5 bases from J; bases unmatched to any gene: 9. CDR3 region: CASSSETGLVTGELFF. DNA of the CDR3: TGCGCCAGCAGCTCGGAGACGGGACTAGTTACCGGGGAGCTGTTTTTT.

The V call is TRBV10-3, the J call TRBJ1-2, with D possibly being TRBD1 (5 bases). The germline V and J ends were trimmed by 4 bases and 5 bases, with 8 bases remaining between them. CDR1 is ENHRY, CDR2 SYGVKD, per germline. This CDR3 spans 12 amino acids. The CDR3 is CAISVDSYGYTF. The CDR3 nucleotides are TGTGCCATCAGTGTTGACAGTTATGGCTACACCTTC.

This chain connects TRBV28 to TRBJ1-2, with TRBD1 as a possible D gene (6 bases). The germline V gene has CDR1 MDHEN and CDR2 SYDVKM. The CDR3 is made up of 15 amino acids. Trimming took off 10 bases at V and 0 bases at J, with 18 bases between the two ends. Written as DNA, the CDR3 is TGTGCCACCACACTTCAGGGGTCCCCTAACTATGGCTACACCTTC. This encodes CATTLQGSPNYGYTF.

The gene calls are TRBV6-4 and TRBJ1-2; 9 bases map to TRBD1. The length of the CDR3 is 15 residues. Losses at the gene ends were 5 bases for V and 8 bases for J; bases not matched to a gene: 12. Germline CDR1 MRHNA, CDR2 SNTAGT. This CDR3 is CASSQNSGQGAGYTF. CDR3 coding DNA: TGTGCCAGCAGTCAGAATTCGGGACAGGGTGCGGGCTACACCTTC.

The V gene is TRBV6-6, the J gene TRBJ1-1, with D possibly being TRBD1 (5 bases). The V end lost 0 bases, the J end lost 4 bases, and 9 bases lay between the germline ends. CDR3 length equals 14 residues. Per germline, CDR1 MNHNY and CDR2 SVGAGI (reference sequence). The CDR3 DNA is TGTGCCAGCAGTTACTCGGGGGGGTCCACTGAAGCTTTCTTT. Encoded protein: CASSYSGGSTEAFF.

This sequence joins TRBV6-1 and TRBJ2-7; 7 bases map to TRBD1. Germline V gene sequence: CDR1 MNHNS, CDR2 SASEGT. V was pared by 2 bases and J by 2 bases, with 6 bases of the junction left unmatched. The CDR3 consists of 15 residues. CDR3 sequence reads: CASSEQPQGAYEQYF. The CDR3 coding sequence is TGTGCCAGCAGTGAACAACCCCAGGGGGCCTACGAGCAGTACTTC.

This chain joins TRBV7-8 and TRBJ1-5; D may be TRBD1 (5 bases). Trimming took off 4 bases at V and 4 bases at J, with 11 bases between the two ends. There are 14 residues in the CDR3. In germline, CDR1 is SGHVS, CDR2 FQNEAQ. The CDR3 spells CASSSGGVNQPQHF. The CDR3 DNA reads TGTGCCAGCAGCTCGGGGGGGGTGAATCAGCCCCAGCATTTT.

CDR3: CASSPLAGGSTDTQYF. The CDR3, as DNA: TGTGCCAGCAGCCCGCTAGCGGGGGGGAGCACAGATACGCAGTATTTT. The chain joins TRBV11-1 to TRBJ2-3; 12 nucleotides match TRBD2. Trimming took 5 bases from V and 0 from J; bases not matched to a gene: 3. CDR3 length: 16 amino acids. Germline V lookup: CDR1 SGHAT, CDR2 FQDESV (reference sequence).